The next 31 T cell receptor beta chains were all read from a single sample in a study of identical twins. MiXCR was run by TCRdb on the 5' RACE reads, yielding one entry per CDR3 protein. The data show about 250,000 distinct CDR3 sequences, 6.5% to 9.5% seen once. The sample was also reused in another study, on yellow fever vaccine responses in identical twins.

Specimen: CD8+ T cells sorted from blood. Receptors were obtained from a woman aged 18-29 years in good health.

This chain uses TRBV7-2 with TRBJ2-4, with 10 bases matching TRBD2. CDR1 SGHTA and CDR2 FQGNSA come from the germline V gene. This CDR3 region has 15 residues. Germline trimming cut 0 bases from V and 5 bases from J; bases unmatched to any gene: 1. The CDR3 is CASSLAGLAENIQYF. The CDR3, as DNA: TGTGCCAGCAGCTTAGCCGGACTAGCGGAAAACATTCAGTACTTC.

The J gene is TRBJ2-7, the V gene TRBV6-2 or TRBV6-3; D is unresolved. CDR1 is MNHEY, CDR2 SVGEGT, per germline. The CDR3 extends over 14 amino acids. The germline V and J ends were trimmed by 2 bases and 3 bases, with 11 bases remaining between them. The CDR3 nucleotides read TGTGCCAGCAGTTACGGGCAGAAGGTCTACGAGCAGTACTTC. Residues: CASSYGQKVYEQYF.

This clonotype was seen only a few times. The rearrangement joins TRBV12-3 or TRBV12-4 to TRBJ2-6, with D perhaps assigned TRBD1 or TRBD2 (6 bases each). V lost 3 bases, J lost 7 bases, and 19 bases lay in between. This CDR3 is built from 17 residues. In nucleotides, the CDR3 is TGTGCCAGCAGTTTCGGATCCGGGGGCGCAGGAGCCAACGTCCTGACTTTC. This gives the protein CASSFGSGGAGANVLTF.

The rearrangement uses TRBV20-1 and TRBJ2-1, with TRBD2 as a possible D gene (6 bases). This CDR3 comprises 16 residues. Looked up from germline, CDR1 is DFQATT and CDR2 is SNEGSKA (reference sequence). V was trimmed by 0 bases and J by 4 bases, leaving 16 bases between them. CDR3 loop: CSARDIADILYNEQFF. Written as DNA, the CDR3 is TGCAGTGCTAGAGACATAGCGGACATCCTATACAATGAGCAGTTCTTC.

This clonotype was observed a few times. The genes are TRBV10-3 and TRBJ2-5; tentative D call: TRBD2 (7 bases). This CDR3 has 17 amino acids. CDR1 is ENHRY and CDR2 is SYGVKD in the germline V gene. V was pared by 10 bases and J by 7 bases, with 31 bases between. CDR3 protein: CATRGGWRSSPLWTQYF. The CDR3 nucleotides read TGTGCCACCAGGGGAGGGTGGCGGTCCTCACCCCTGTGGACCCAGTACTTC.

The chain has TRBV15 and TRBJ2-7, with D perhaps assigned TRBD1 or TRBD2 (6 bases each). The germline V gene encodes CDR1 LNHNV and CDR2 YYDKDF (reference sequence). The CDR3 consists of 14 residues. The V and J ends lost 1 base and 7 bases respectively, with 14 bases between them. CDR3 amino acids: CATSRVEGEVEQYF. The CDR3 DNA is TGTGCCACCAGCAGAGTGGAGGGGGAGGTTGAGCAGTACTTC.

This clonotype showed up just a few times. The gene calls are TRBV9 and TRBJ1-2; tentatively, D is TRBD1 (5 bases). Looked up from germline, CDR1 is SGDLS and CDR2 is YYNGEE. Trimming stripped 0 bases from V and 4 bases from J, with 7 bases between. The CDR3 runs to 13 residues. In DNA form, the CDR3 reads TGTGCCAGCAGCGTAGAAAGGGGCTATGGCTACACCTTC. This codes for CASSVERGYGYTF.

This rearrangement joins TRBV29-1 to TRBJ2-1; D is perhaps TRBD2 (6 bases). Germline CDR1 reads SQVTM; CDR2 reads ANQGSEA. Trimming cost V 4 bases and J 5 bases, with 9 bases left between them. The CDR3 is 12 amino acids. CDR3 nucleotide sequence: TGCAGCGTTGTTAGGACTAACAATGAGCAGTTCTTC. Its translation: CSVVRTNNEQFF.

This clonotype has at least ten counts. This chain uses TRBV5-1 with TRBJ1-1; D is possibly TRBD1 (6 bases). The germline gives CDR1 SGHRS, CDR2 YFSETQ. CDR3 size: 19 residues. Trimming took off 0 bases at V and 5 bases at J, with 26 bases between the two ends. The CDR3 DNA sequence: TGCGCCAGCAGCTTGGTCCCCGCGGCGGAACAGGGTTATAAAACTGAAGCTTTCTTT. Amino acids: CASSLVPAAEQGYKTEAFF.

A few counts support this clonotype. The gene calls are TRBV4-2 and TRBJ1-1; no firm D call. This CDR3 comprises 13 residues. Germline V gene data show CDR1 as LGHNA and CDR2 as YNFKEQ. Trimming took off 0 bases at V and 6 bases at J, with 8 bases between the two ends. This CDR3 reads CASSQEIGSEAFF. As DNA, the CDR3 is TGTGCCAGCAGCCAAGAAATCGGTTCTGAAGCTTTCTTT.

This clonotype has ten or more counts. The chain uses TRBV9 and TRBJ1-2; perhaps TRBD1 as D (6 bases). The CDR3 sequence is 16 residues long. Between the trimmed V and J ends, which lost 3 bases and 4 bases, there was a span of 19 bases. Per germline, CDR1 SGDLS and CDR2 YYNGEE. The CDR3 protein is CASSERTESIPYGYTF. For the CDR3, the DNA is TGTGCCAGCAGCGAGAGGACAGAATCGATCCCCTATGGCTACACCTTC.

This clonotype turned up a few times. The chain is built from TRBV29-1 and TRBJ2-7, with 9 positions matching TRBD2. The V and J ends lost 5 bases and 3 bases, in that order; junction bases with no gene match: 8. Germline values: CDR1 SQVTM, CDR2 ANQGSEA. The CDR3 is made up of 14 amino acids. The CDR3 reads CSVSVAGAVYEQYF. In DNA, the CDR3 is TGCAGCGTTTCTGTAGCGGGAGCCGTCTACGAGCAGTACTTC.

The V and J genes are TRBV5-1 and TRBJ2-7; D is uncertain. Per the germline V gene, CDR1 is SGHRS and CDR2 is YFSETQ. The V end lost 6 bases, the J end lost 3 bases, and 13 bases lay between the germline ends. The CDR3 is made up of 13 amino acids. The CDR3 sequence is CASTSPRYYEQYF. For the CDR3, the DNA is TGCGCCAGCACCTCCCCTCGGTACTACGAGCAGTACTTC.

The chain employs TRBV7-9 and TRBJ2-2, with D possibly TRBD1 on 5 matching bases. Trimming left V 7 bases short and J 3 bases short, with 12 bases between. The germline CDR1 and CDR2 sequences are SEHNR and FQNEAQ (reference sequence). This CDR3 comprises 14 residues. CDR3 nucleotide sequence: TGTGCCAGCAACGAAGACAGCTACACCGGGGAGCTGTTTTTT. This codes for CASNEDSYTGELFF. The whole variable domain, remainder taken from reference TRBV7-9 and TRBJ2-2, is DTGVSQNPRHKITKRGQNVTFRCDPISEHNRLYWYRQTLGQGPEFLTYFQNEAQLEKSRLLSDRFSAERPKGSFSTLEIQRTEQGDSAMYLCASNEDSYTGELFFGEGSRLTVL.

This chain joins TRBV7-8 and TRBJ2-2; D is unclear. The CDR3 covers 14 residues. Germline CDR1 is SGHVS and CDR2 is FQNEAQ. V was shortened by 8 bases and J by 1 base, with 11 bases between the two germline ends. CDR3 region: CASALGLNTGELFF. CDR3 DNA: TGTGCCAGCGCCCTTGGGCTGAACACCGGGGAGCTGTTTTTT.

This clonotype was counted many times. The chain recombines TRBV27 with TRBJ1-4; tentative D call: TRBD1 (5 bases). Germline-derived CDR1 and CDR2 are MNHEY and SMNVEV (reference sequence). Trimming removed 6 bases from V and 6 bases from J, with 20 bases in between. CDR3 length equals 16 residues. CDR3 residues: CASSPLRTGGHEKLFF. DNA for the CDR3: TGTGCCAGCAGCCCTCTCCGGACGGGGGGTCATGAAAAACTGTTTTTT. Variable domain in full (rest from reference TRBV27 and TRBJ1-4): EAQVTQNPRYLITVTGKKLTVTCSQNMNHEYMSWYRQDPGLGLRQIYYSMNVEVTDKGDVPEGYKVSRKEKRNFPLILESPSPNQTSLYFCASSPLRTGGHEKLFFGSGTQLSVL.

As regards this clonotype: A single base separates this from a much larger clone, so it may be a read error. The rearrangement joins TRBV25-1 to TRBJ2-1, with a tentative D call TRBD2 (5 bases). The CDR3 contains 15 residues. Germline CDR1 and CDR2: MGHDK and SYGVNS. The CDR3 region is CASSAGTGIYNEQLF. The DNA of the CDR3 is TGTGCCAGCAGTGCAGGAACGGGGATCTACAATGAGCAGCTCTTC.

This sequence joins TRBV3-1 and TRBJ2-7; TRBD2 might be the D (5 bases). The CDR3 consists of 14 residues. V lost 2 bases to trimming and J lost 1 base, with 9 bases between them. Germline assignment: CDR1 LGHDT and CDR2 YNNKEL (reference sequence). Here the CDR3 DNA reads TGTGCCAGCAGCCAAAGCGGAAATTCCTACGAGCAGTACTTC. Translated: CASSQSGNSYEQYF.

This clonotype has only one observation. The CDR3 here is CASSSLDRVHGYTF. CDR3 nucleotide sequence: TGTGCCAGCAGTTCGCTCGACAGGGTCCATGGCTACACCTTC. V usage is TRBV27 and J usage is TRBJ1-2, with 7 bases lining up with TRBD1. The V segment lost 4 bases and the J segment 6 bases; nucleotides outside the gene matches: 8. The germline CDR1 and CDR2 sequences are MNHEY and SMNVEV (reference sequence). This CDR3 is 14 amino acids long.

This clonotype was observed a few times. The chain employs TRBV6-2 or TRBV6-3 and TRBJ2-1, with 11 bases aligning to TRBD2. CDR1 MNHEY and CDR2 SVGEGT come from the germline V gene. After removal of 6 bases from V and 8 bases from J, the junction contained 9 bases not matched to a gene. This CDR3 has 15 amino acids. The CDR3 DNA reads as TGTGCCAGCAGGATACTAGCGGGAGTTGGCGATGAGCAGTTCTTC. It specifies CASRILAGVGDEQFF.

At least ten counts were recorded for this clonotype. The chain is built from TRBV9 and TRBJ1-5; no reliable D call. The V end was cut by 3 bases, the J end by 0 bases, with 10 bases between. Germline loops: CDR1 SGDLS, CDR2 YYNGEE. CDR3 length: 15 residues. In DNA, the CDR3 is TGTGCCAGCAGCGCCACCGCCGCTAGCAATCAGCCCCAGCATTTT. Protein sequence: CASSATAASNQPQHF.

This clonotype was counted only a few times. The V call is TRBV24-1, the J call TRBJ2-3; 8 nucleotides agree with TRBD2. Germline V lookup: CDR1 KGHDR, CDR2 SFDVKD. This CDR3 region has 11 residues. Trimming took 9 bases from V and 5 from J; bases not matched to a gene: 0. The CDR3 spells CATREGDTQYF. CDR3 nucleotide sequence: TGTGCCACCCGGGAGGGAGATACGCAGTATTTT.

The chain combines TRBV10-2 with TRBJ2-2; maybe TRBD2 (6 bases). With 6 bases removed from V and 11 bases from J, the gap between germline ends came to 13 bases. This CDR3 contains 12 residues. Germline V lookup: CDR1 WSHSY, CDR2 SAAADI. CDR3 protein: CASRGLPIELFF. The CDR3 bases are TGCGCCAGCAGGGGACTCCCGATAGAGCTGTTTTTT.

The chain uses TRBV5-5 and TRBJ2-3, with 9 bases aligning to TRBD2. The CDR3 is made up of 16 amino acids. The V and J ends lost 2 bases and 6 bases, in that order; junction bases with no gene match: 10. The germline V gene has CDR1 SGHKS and CDR2 YYEKEE (reference sequence). The CDR3 sequence: CASSFPGGGASDTQYF. The DNA for the CDR3 is TGTGCCAGCAGCTTCCCGGGCGGGGGGGCCTCGGATACGCAGTATTTT.

This clonotype came up many times. The genes are TRBV12-3 or TRBV12-4 and TRBJ2-5, with D perhaps TRBD2 (7 bases). The CDR3 is made up of 14 amino acids. Trimming pared 5 bases from V and 5 bases from J, leaving 15 bases between. Here the CDR3 DNA reads TGTGCCAGCAGTCCAGTTGGGAGGGGGGAGACCCAGTACTTC. This sequence encodes CASSPVGRGETQYF.

Many counts were recorded for this clonotype. The genes are TRBV12-3 or TRBV12-4 and TRBJ2-5, with a tentative D call TRBD2 (5 bases). The CDR3 totals 13 residues. Trimming pared 6 bases from V and 0 bases from J, leaving 8 bases between. Written as DNA, the CDR3 is TGTGCCAGCAGGACTACCTACCAAGAGACCCAGTACTTC. Translation gives CASRTTYQETQYF.

The chain employs TRBV11-2 and TRBJ2-2; 8 bases map to TRBD2. Germline CDR1 SGHAT, CDR2 FQNNGV. Trimming cost V 5 bases and J 7 bases; bases outside gene matches: 12. CDR3 length: 16 amino acids. The CDR3: CASSTTSGGWGGELFF. CDR3 sequence (DNA): TGTGCCAGCAGCACAACAAGCGGGGGATGGGGCGGGGAGCTGTTTTTT.

The chain joins TRBV5-6 to TRBJ2-1; a possible D gene is TRBD2 (5 bases). V was pared by 0 bases and J by 4 bases, with 14 bases between. Germline loops: CDR1 SGHDT, CDR2 YYEEEE. The CDR3 covers 16 residues. CDR3 in DNA: TGTGCCAGCAGCTTGGCGGGCCGGGGTTCGTACAATGAGCAGTTCTTC. Amino acids: CASSLAGRGSYNEQFF.

This sequence joins TRBV28 and TRBJ2-1; 7 bases agree with TRBD1. This CDR3 comprises 12 residues. The ends lost 8 bases at V and 9 bases at J; junction bases unmatched: 7. CDR1 and CDR2 from the germline V gene are MDHEN and SYDVKM. As DNA, the CDR3 is TGTGCCAGCGGACAGGTATCGGGTGAGCAGTTCTTC. Protein sequence: CASGQVSGEQFF.

This clonotype showed up many times. The CDR3 DNA follows: TGTGCCAGCAGTTTCGGACAGACTAACCAAGAGACCCAGTACTTC. Translated: CASSFGQTNQETQYF. The chain is built from TRBV27 and TRBJ2-5; a possible D gene is TRBD1 (6 bases). The length of the CDR3 is 15 residues. The germline V gene has CDR1 MNHEY and CDR2 SMNVEV (reference sequence). V lost 3 bases and J lost 0, with 11 bases in between.

This chain links TRBV9 with TRBJ2-3, with D tentatively TRBD2 (6 bases). CDR3 size: 17 residues. Per the germline V gene, CDR1 is SGDLS and CDR2 is YYNGEE. V was pared by 0 bases and J by 4 bases, with 18 bases between. The CDR3 here is CASSVVLSGGAADTQYF. In nucleotides, the CDR3 is TGTGCCAGCAGCGTAGTTCTAAGTGGCGGGGCAGCAGATACGCAGTATTTT.